The sequence of this T cell receptor beta chain was determined in a study of human versus mouse CDR3 diversity and MHC coevolution. Broader study findings: Clonal inequality was lowest in most of the three human donors.

Only in-frame clones appear in the TCRdb table, and some are missing; sequencing was by immunoSEQ multiplex PCR. The data contain roughly 81,000 clones, roughly 93% of them singletons. There are 20 residues in the CDR3. CDR1 and CDR2 (germline): SGHTA, FQGTGA. V shed 5 bases, J shed 0 bases, and the junction held 13 bases outside the gene matches. This clone came up once. Its antigen is unidentified. In the same sample, other DNA sequences code for this CDR3. The J gene is TRBJ2-1, the V gene TRBV7-3; 13 bases map to TRBD2. The specimen sequenced was naive CD4+ T cells from blood. Subset reported: CD45RO-negative CD62L-positive naive CD4 T cells. This clonotype was obtained from a person aged 30-69 years in good health. This chain's CDR3 is CASSHRPGTSGVSSYNEQFF. The CDR3 DNA is TGTGCCAGCAGCCATAGACCCGGGACTAGCGGGGTGAGCTCCTACAATGAGCAGTTCTTC.